This T cell receptor (beta chain) was retrieved from a study of shared clonotypes between healthy human individuals (TCRdb year 2020). At the level of the whole study: The cohort comprised a couple of women and a few men aged 18 to 49 years. To estimate repertoire size and how much clonotype sharing occurs between individuals, the study deeply sequenced the blood TCR repertoires of roughly 5 healthy adults. To increase sequencing depth and limit assay-specific biases, different laboratories used diverse techniques to prepare libraries and sequence TCR repertoires. For each donor, three plates each were used for CD4 naive and CD4 memory, two plates were used for CD8 naive, and one plate was used for CD8 memory. Per donor, leukapheresis produced somewhere between about 0.9 and 10 billion PBMCs.

Here is what the overall study found, with its caveats: Incomplete sequencing was indicated by rarefaction of sorted-subset datasets, despite the large sequencing depth. Compared with non-shared clonotypes, clonotypes shared by all four sorted-subset donors had higher generation probabilities. Sampling was limited to blood, and TCR repertoires in tissue likely differ from TCR repertoires in blood. About 5% of naive CD4, 3.5% of naive CD8, approximately 2.2% of memory CD4, and about 0.4% of memory CD8 clonotypes were shared across several donors. Pairwise subsampling indicated that sequencing depth was expected to affect the degree of clonotype sharing among donors. Larger estimated clonotype richness was generally found for naive subsets than for memory subsets. Because the study included a small number of donors, the genetic and exposure-history diversity represented was limited.

The donors were healthy, HIV-negative adults who had no recently reported acute infections or vaccinations. Every donor was a Caucasian adult residing in Nashville, Tennessee, USA. CD4+ T cells were enriched by magnetic negative selection, after which naive cells were positively selected on CD45RA and the negative fraction was taken as the memory subset. Blood was collected by leukapheresis, and PBMCs were isolated by Ficoll-Histopaque density gradient centrifugation and then cryopreserved in liquid nitrogen vapor phase. Purity and quantity of every magnetically sorted T cell population were checked by analytical flow cytometry. From each sorted fraction, genomic DNA was isolated and quantified by UV absorbance on a Nanodrop 2000c. TCR CDR3 regions were amplified from genomic DNA by multiplex PCR using the deep immunoSEQ assay. Genomic DNA extracted from each cell subset was distributed evenly over all wells of several immunoSEQ 96-well plates, and each plate served as one replicate. For sorted subsets, around 200 ng genomic DNA, equal to 25,000 to 35,000 T cell genomes, was loaded into each replicate PCR. Purified libraries were measured with a Qubit 3.0 fluorometer, size-checked on a Bioanalyzer 2100, and measured again with the KAPA Library Quantification kit. Every immunoSEQ 96-well plate was sequenced on a separate single-read 150-cycle Illumina NextSeq 550 flow cell. Under the source paper's analysis protocol: Because the immunoSEQ output held only junctional sequences and lacked quality scores, the filtering could not match the filtering applied to full-length reads. To assign V/J genes and CDR3, sequences were annotated using PyIR, a Python wrapper for IgBLAST v1.9, with IMGT germline references. Reads were removed for weak V/J assignments (E-value above 1e-6), missing CDR3, stop codons, out-of-frame junctions, or ambiguous translated residues. A V3J clonotype was defined by an identical inferred V gene, J gene, and CDR3 amino acid sequence. To compute the percentage overlap between repertoires, the number of shared unique clonotypes was divided by the size of the smaller repertoire. RTK rarefaction, the Chao1 estimator, and Recon v2.1 estimates of unobserved clonotypes were used to assess repertoire richness. Generation probabilities for all TCRbeta clonotypes obtained by the gDNA method from a few donors were computed using OLGA. Here the immuneACCESS table is served through TCRdb, limited to in-frame sequences with V and J called. Missing clones are a known gap in these copies; in checked studies unresolved V genes cover under half, and the rest lacks a known reason. V, J and clone size are taken as reported in that table, and D and trimming were inferred from the DNA itself. For this sample the table gives 950,000 to 1,300,000 clones, of which more than 60% were detected only once. Jointly, the top ten make up over 1.3% of the sample.

This clone has just a few counts. Its target antigen remains unknown. No clone much larger than this one lies a single base away; base qualities are absent. The receptor was isolated from a man aged 18-30 years in good health. The specimen was memory CD4+ T cells sorted from blood. In light of the paper, this sample's cell subset or site label describes: CD45RA-negative fraction.

For the CDR3, the sequence is CASSLVAGSPTDTQYF. The nucleotide sequence reads as follows: TGTGCCAGCAGCTTAGTAGCGGGATCTCCCACAGATACGCAGTATTTT. Rearrangement joined TRBV11-3 to TRBJ2-3; 8 central nucleotides agree with TRBD2. CDR1 SGHNT and CDR2 YENEEA are derived from the germline V gene. The CDR3 covers 16 residues, taking in both the cysteine and the phenylalanine. The kept DNA is CDR3 alone, 48 bases in frame from the first base. V is cut back by 1 base and J by 2 bases, with 5 bases in the junction unmatched. Here the CDR3 is joined to the reference TRBV11-3 and TRBJ2-3 genes, and the full variable domain is: EAGVVQSPRYKIIEKKQPVAFWCNPISGHNTLYWYLQNLGQGPELLIRYENEEAVDDSQLPKDRFSAERLKGVDSTLKIQPAELGDSAVYLCASSLVAGSPTDTQYFGPGTRLTVL.